Shown below are 28 T cell receptor beta chains from a single sample sequenced in a study of OX40 agonist ivuxolimab in advanced cancers. TCRdb's copy holds only in-frame clones and misses some; the assay was immunoSEQ multiplex PCR. The table lists roughly 71,000 clones, roughly 90% of them singletons. The source was CD4+ or CD8+ T cells sorted from blood, collected in a trial of the OX40 agonist ivuxolimab. Every receptor here comes from an adult with an advanced solid tumor such as melanoma, head and neck, liver or kidney cancer.

This chain connects TRBV15 to TRBJ2-5; D may match TRBD1 or TRBD2 (5 bases each). The germline V gene encodes CDR1 LNHNV and CDR2 YYDKDF (reference sequence). V lost 0 bases and J lost 1, with 12 bases in between. The CDR3 sequence is 16 residues long. The CDR3 region has the DNA TGTGCCACCAGCAGAGATGTGGGGGTGAGCCAAGAGACCCAGTACTTC. It yields the protein CATSRDVGVSQETQYF.

The rearrangement links TRBV15 to TRBJ2-1; 7 nucleotides align to TRBD2. The CDR3 extends over 16 amino acids. Germline V lookup: CDR1 LNHNV, CDR2 YYDKDF (reference sequence). Unmatched junction bases numbered 7, after V lost 1 base and J lost 4 bases. CDR3 residues: CATSRGGGGVYNEQFF. The CDR3 DNA sequence: TGTGCCACCAGCAGAGGAGGCGGGGGAGTATACAATGAGCAGTTCTTC.

The chain employs TRBV7-2 and TRBJ2-1; D is unresolved. V lost 1 base to trimming and J lost 0 bases, with 7 bases between them. Germline values: CDR1 SGHTA, CDR2 FQGNSA. This CDR3 is 15 amino acids long. The CDR3 spells CASSLGYSSYNEQFF. The CDR3, as DNA: TGTGCCAGCAGCTTAGGCTACTCCTCCTACAATGAGCAGTTCTTC. The whole variable domain, remainder taken from reference TRBV7-2 and TRBJ2-1, is GAGVSQSPSNKVTEKGKDVELRCDPISGHTALYWYRQSLGQGLEFLIYFQGNSAPDKSGLPSDRFSAERTGGSVSTLTIQRTQQEDSAVYLCASSLGYSSYNEQFFGPGTRLTVL.

The chain has TRBV29-1 and TRBJ2-1; 8 bases map to TRBD2. The V gene's germline CDR1 is SQVTM and CDR2 ANQGSEA. Trimming removed 2 bases from V and 7 bases from J; junction bases left unmatched: 16. CDR3 length: 17 amino acids. The CDR3 loop is CSVESRAGGLKGNEQFF. CDR3 bases: TGCAGCGTTGAAAGTCGGGCGGGGGGTCTCAAAGGAAATGAGCAGTTCTTC.

This clone was recorded once. This rearrangement joins TRBV27 to TRBJ2-5, with TRBD1 matching 7 bases. Germline CDR1 and CDR2: MNHEY and SMNVEV (reference sequence). V gave up 5 bases and J gave up 2 bases; unmatched junction bases: 2. CDR3 length: 13 residues. Here the CDR3 DNA reads TGTGCCAGCAGTGGGACAGCACAAGAGACCCAGTACTTC. This gives the protein CASSGTAQETQYF.

For the CDR3, the DNA is TGTGCCAGCAGCTTAAAAACTAGCGTATACAATGAGCAGTTCTTC. Translating it yields CASSLKTSVYNEQFF. The V call is TRBV7-2, the J call TRBJ2-1; 7 positions match TRBD2. The germline V gene has CDR1 SGHTA and CDR2 FQGNSA. J gave up 4 bases and V 2 bases, and 5 bases lay outside the gene matches. The CDR3 covers 15 residues.

This clone appeared once. V usage is TRBV9 and J usage is TRBJ2-2; possibly TRBD1 for D (6 bases). The CDR3 is made up of 14 amino acids. Germline loops: CDR1 SGDLS, CDR2 YYNGEE. V lost 6 bases, J lost 3 bases, and 12 bases lay in between. The CDR3 loop reads CASIPKGDTGELFF. CDR3 nucleotides: TGTGCCAGCATCCCCAAGGGGGACACCGGGGAGCTGTTTTTT.

This clone was observed a handful of times. The chain combines TRBV7-9 with TRBJ1-1; maybe TRBD1 (5 bases). Germline V gene data show CDR1 as SEHNR and CDR2 as FQNEAQ (reference sequence). Trimming took 5 bases from V and 11 from J, leaving 21 bases between them. The CDR3 extends over 14 amino acids. CDR3 bases: TGTGCCAGCAGCCTCACCGGGGCCCCAGAAGTTGCTTTCTTT. This translates into CASSLTGAPEVAFF. Drawing the rest from reference TRBV7-9 and TRBJ1-1, the complete variable domain is DTGVSQNPRHKITKRGQNVTFRCDPISEHNRLYWYRQTLGQGPEFLTYFQNEAQLEKSRLLSDRFSAERPKGSFSTLEIQRTEQGDSAMYLCASSLTGAPEVAFFGQGTRLTVV.

The V gene is TRBV19, the J gene TRBJ2-2, with D maybe TRBD2 (6 bases). The CDR3 has 14 amino acids. Trimming left V 6 bases short and J 7 bases short, with 15 bases between. CDR1 is LNHDA, CDR2 SQIVND, per germline (reference sequence). The CDR3 protein is CASRDQGAGGELFF. For the CDR3, the DNA is TGTGCCAGTAGGGATCAGGGAGCGGGCGGGGAGCTGTTTTTT.

The DNA of the CDR3 is TGTGCCAGCAGCTTAGTAGGGCAACGCACAGATACGCAGTATTTT. Protein sequence: CASSLVGQRTDTQYF. The V and J genes are TRBV7-2 and TRBJ2-3, with D hard to call. The germline V gene encodes CDR1 SGHTA and CDR2 FQGNSA. This CDR3 is built from 15 residues. V was trimmed by 1 base and J by 1 base, leaving 9 bases between them.

The V call is TRBV6-5, the J call TRBJ2-1; no clear D. The CDR3 covers 12 residues. V was cut by 9 bases and J by 8 bases, with 14 bases left in between. Germline values: CDR1 MNHEY, CDR2 SVGAGI. CDR3 sequence reads: CASTLTGHEQFF. Here the CDR3 DNA reads TGTGCCAGTACCCTCACCGGTCATGAGCAGTTCTTC.

The rearrangement uses TRBV30 and TRBJ2-5, with D uncertain. The V end lost 2 bases, the J end lost 5 bases, and 6 bases lay between the germline ends. Per germline, CDR1 GTSNPN and CDR2 SVGIG (reference sequence). The CDR3 runs to 11 residues. The CDR3 DNA follows: TGTGCCTGGAGTTCCCGGGAGACCCAGTACTTC. Translating it yields CAWSSRETQYF.

This clone was counted between two and nine times. The J gene is TRBJ1-2, the V gene TRBV2; 9 positions match TRBD1. V lost 6 bases, J lost 9 bases, and 5 bases stayed unmatched. The CDR3 is 12 residues long. Per germline, CDR1 SNHLY and CDR2 FYNNEI. CDR3 bases: TGTGCCAGCAGACCGGGACAGGGTAGCTACACCTTC. The encoded protein is CASRPGQGSYTF.

This chain links TRBV28 with TRBJ1-6, with 8 bases fitting TRBD1. The CDR3 is made up of 14 amino acids. CDR1 and CDR2 (germline): MDHEN, SYDVKM. V was pared by 6 bases and J by 9 bases, with 7 bases of the junction left unmatched. CDR3 sequence reads: CASRRTGNGSPLHF. In nucleotides, the CDR3 is TGTGCCAGCAGAAGGACAGGGAATGGTTCACCCCTCCACTTT.

This sequence joins TRBV7-6 and TRBJ2-6; D gene unclear. The length of the CDR3 is 14 residues. The germline V and J ends were trimmed by 5 bases and 4 bases, with 9 bases remaining between them. The V gene's germline CDR1 is SGHVS and CDR2 FNYEAQ. CDR3 bases: TGTGCCAGCAGCCAGAATTCCGGGGCCAACGTCCTGACTTTC. This translates into CASSQNSGANVLTF.

This clone was seen a handful of times. The chain combines TRBV6-1 with TRBJ2-7; 10 bases map to TRBD1. The trim removed 6 bases at V and 2 bases at J, leaving 4 bases unmatched. The CDR3 is 14 amino acids. Germline V CDR1 and CDR2: MNHNS, SASEGT. CDR3 DNA sequence: TGTGCCAGCAGACGCGGACAGGGGGCCTACGAGCAGTACTTC. Amino acid sequence: CASRRGQGAYEQYF.

The genes are TRBV29-1 and TRBJ1-4; D is possibly TRBD1 (5 bases). Germline V CDR1 and CDR2: SQVTM, ANQGSEA. Trimming shortened V by 6 bases and J by 8 bases, and 16 bases separated the two germline ends. CDR3 length: 13 residues. In nucleotides, the CDR3 is TGCAGCGTCACCGGGACGGATACCGAAAAACTGTTTTTT. It yields the protein CSVTGTDTEKLFF. Supplemented by reference TRBV29-1 and TRBJ1-4, the full variable domain reads SAVISQKPSRDICQRGTSLTIQCQVDSQVTMMFWYRQQPGQSLTLIATANQGSEATYESGFVIDKFPISRPNLTFSTLTVSNMSPEDSSIYLCSVTGTDTEKLFFGSGTQLSVL.

V is TRBV5-1 and J is TRBJ2-3; D is unclear. Germline V gives CDR1 SGHRS, CDR2 YFSETQ. There are 13 residues in the CDR3. The V end lost 4 bases, the J end lost 4 bases, and 10 bases lay between the germline ends. CDR3 region: CASSGNPADTQYF. CDR3 DNA sequence: TGCGCCAGCAGCGGGAACCCCGCAGATACGCAGTATTTT.

The chain employs TRBV5-1 and TRBJ2-3; perhaps TRBD2 as D (5 bases). CDR1 is SGHRS, CDR2 YFSETQ, per germline. V gave up 0 bases and J gave up 5 bases, with 7 bases separating them. The CDR3 has 13 amino acids. CDR3 amino acids: CASSLDEGDTQYF. CDR3 in DNA: TGCGCCAGCAGCTTGGACGAGGGAGATACGCAGTATTTT.

V and J are TRBV19 and TRBJ2-7; D is unresolved. The CDR3 contains 11 residues. Germline V gene data show CDR1 as LNHDA and CDR2 as SQIVND (reference sequence). V dropped 5 bases and J dropped 3 bases, with 5 bases sitting between them. CDR3 amino acids: CASSDIYEQYF. The CDR3 DNA is TGTGCCAGTAGTGACATCTACGAGCAGTACTTC.

This chain links TRBV5-6 with TRBJ2-7, with 8 nucleotides matching TRBD2. CDR3 length equals 16 residues. Per the germline V gene, CDR1 is SGHDT and CDR2 is YYEEEE. With V trimmed by 4 bases and J by 2 bases, 11 bases remained unmatched. CDR3 protein: CASSPGGGRLAYEQYF. CDR3 in DNA: TGTGCCAGCAGCCCCGGGGGGGGACGGCTGGCCTACGAGCAGTACTTC. Full variable domain (remainder filled in from reference TRBV5-6 and TRBJ2-7): DAGVTQSPTHLIKTRGQQVTLRCSPKSGHDTVSWYQQALGQGPQFIFQYYEEEERQRGNFPDRFSGHQFPNYSSELNVNALLLGDSALYLCASSPGGGRLAYEQYFGPGTRLTVT.

Written as DNA, the CDR3 is TGCGCCAGCAGTGGGGGCGCACCCATGAACACTGAAGCTTTCTTT. Its translation: CASSGGAPMNTEAFF. The rearrangement links TRBV5-1 to TRBJ1-1; possible D gene TRBD1, 6 bases. In germline, CDR1 is SGHRS, CDR2 YFSETQ. The CDR3 has 15 amino acids. The V end lost 5 bases, the J end lost 0 bases, and 14 bases lay between the germline ends.

The chain combines TRBV21-1 with TRBJ1-2. TRBV21-1 is noted as a pseudogene. This CDR3 is 15 amino acids long. CDR3 sequence reads: CASSPKGRDRYGYTF. Here the CDR3 DNA reads TGTGCCAGCAGCCCGAAGGGGAGGGACCGGTATGGCTACACCTTC.

The chain carries TRBV6-1 and TRBJ1-1, with D possibly matching TRBD1 (5 bases). The CDR3 runs to 14 residues. CDR1 and CDR2 (germline): MNHNS, SASEGT. The V and J ends lost 4 bases and 1 base respectively, with 10 bases between them. This chain's CDR3 is CASSGGRANTEAFF. The DNA for the CDR3 is TGTGCCAGCAGTGGGGGACGGGCGAACACTGAAGCTTTCTTT.

The chain recombines TRBV11-2 with TRBJ2-2; 8 bases match TRBD1. Per the germline V gene, CDR1 is SGHAT and CDR2 is FQNNGV. The CDR3 totals 14 residues. V trimming: 8 bases; J trimming: 9 bases; junction bases outside the gene matches: 11. The CDR3 here is CASGPPGGGRELFF. CDR3 nucleotides: TGTGCCAGCGGGCCCCCAGGGGGCGGGAGGGAGCTGTTTTTT.

V and J are TRBV28 and TRBJ1-3; D not resolved. Between the trimmed V and J ends, which lost 8 bases and 0 bases, there was a span of 5 bases. The length of the CDR3 is 12 residues. Germline CDR1 and CDR2: MDHEN and SYDVKM. CDR3 amino acids: CASSISGNTIYF. CDR3 nucleotide sequence: TGTGCCAGCTCGATCTCTGGAAACACCATATATTTT.

The rearrangement joins TRBV28 to TRBJ2-4; the D is unclear. Germline loops: CDR1 MDHEN, CDR2 SYDVKM. The germline V and J ends were trimmed by 5 bases and 8 bases, with 13 bases remaining between them. This CDR3 region has 13 residues. The CDR3 nucleotides are TGTGCCAGCAGTCTTCCCTCGACACACATTCAGTACTTC. This gives the protein CASSLPSTHIQYF.

This chain links TRBV7-6 with TRBJ1-4; TRBD1 might be the D (6 bases). CDR1 is SGHVS and CDR2 is FNYEAQ in the germline V gene. V lost 4 bases to trimming and J lost 8 bases, with 20 bases between them. The CDR3 is 16 residues long. CDR3 sequence (DNA): TGTGCCAGCAGCTCCGACCAACAGGGCTCGGGGGAAAAACTGTTTTTT. The encoded protein is CASSSDQQGSGEKLFF.